The sample holds many counts of the clone carrying this T cell receptor (beta chain). Its specificity is unknown. These data come from a study of identical twins. A universal primer site came from template switching; cDNA carried unique molecular identifiers. In TCRdb, the 5' RACE reads were re-called with MiXCR into one record per CDR3 protein. This table has some 730,000 distinct CDR3 sequences, around a sixth appearing once. There are 12 residues in the CDR3. V was trimmed by 5 bases and J by 4 bases, leaving 9 bases between them. General study points: Recombination models fit unrelated individuals' TCR alpha sharing but underestimated twins'. One should note that invariant MAIT and iNKT cells could partly confound zero-insertion analyses.

These data also formed part of another study, on T cells expressing NK-cell markers.

V is TRBV12-3 or TRBV12-4 and J is TRBJ2-7; tentatively, D is TRBD1 (6 bases). The clonotype was recovered from a woman aged 18 to 35 in good health. The material sequenced was PBMCs. The CDR3 spells CASSIQGYEQYF. The CDR3 nucleotides read TGTGCCAGCAGTATACAGGGTTACGAGCAGTACTTC.